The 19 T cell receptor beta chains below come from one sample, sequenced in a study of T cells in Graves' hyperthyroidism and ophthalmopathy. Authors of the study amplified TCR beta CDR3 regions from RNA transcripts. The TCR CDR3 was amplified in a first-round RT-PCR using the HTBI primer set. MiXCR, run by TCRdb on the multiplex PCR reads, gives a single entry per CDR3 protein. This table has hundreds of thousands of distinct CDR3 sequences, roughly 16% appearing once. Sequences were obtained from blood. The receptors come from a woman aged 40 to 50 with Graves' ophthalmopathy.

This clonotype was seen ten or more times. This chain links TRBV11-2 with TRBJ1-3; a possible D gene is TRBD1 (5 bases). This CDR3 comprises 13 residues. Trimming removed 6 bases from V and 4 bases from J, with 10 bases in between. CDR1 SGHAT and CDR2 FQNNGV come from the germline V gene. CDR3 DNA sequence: TGTGCCAGCAGACGGGGGAACGGAAACACCATATATTTT. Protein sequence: CASRRGNGNTIYF. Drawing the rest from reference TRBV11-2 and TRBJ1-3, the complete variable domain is EAGVAQSPRYKIIEKRQSVAFWCNPISGHATLYWYQQILGQGPKLLIQFQNNGVVDDSQLPKDRFSAERLKGVDSTLKIQPAKLEDSAVYLCASRRGNGNTIYFGEGSWLTVV.

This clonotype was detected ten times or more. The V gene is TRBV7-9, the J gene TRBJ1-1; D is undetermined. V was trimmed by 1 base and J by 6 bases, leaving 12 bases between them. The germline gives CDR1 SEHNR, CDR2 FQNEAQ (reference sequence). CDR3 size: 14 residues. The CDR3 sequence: CASSLGFGPPEAFF. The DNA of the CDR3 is TGTGCCAGCAGCTTAGGTTTCGGGCCTCCTGAAGCTTTCTTT.

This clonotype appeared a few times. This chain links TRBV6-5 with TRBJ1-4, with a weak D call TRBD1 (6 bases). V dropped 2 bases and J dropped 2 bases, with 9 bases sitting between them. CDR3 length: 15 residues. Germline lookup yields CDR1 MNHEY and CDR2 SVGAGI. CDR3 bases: TGTGCCAGCAGTTACGGGGGGCCGACTAATGAAAAACTGTTTTTT. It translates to CASSYGGPTNEKLFF.

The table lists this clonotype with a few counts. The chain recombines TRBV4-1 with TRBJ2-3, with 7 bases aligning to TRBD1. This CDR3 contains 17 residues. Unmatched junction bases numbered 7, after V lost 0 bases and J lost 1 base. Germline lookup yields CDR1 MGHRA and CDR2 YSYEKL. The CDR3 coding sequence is TGCGCCAGCAGCCAAGACCGGACAGGAGCCCGCACAGATACGCAGTATTTT. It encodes CASSQDRTGARTDTQYF.

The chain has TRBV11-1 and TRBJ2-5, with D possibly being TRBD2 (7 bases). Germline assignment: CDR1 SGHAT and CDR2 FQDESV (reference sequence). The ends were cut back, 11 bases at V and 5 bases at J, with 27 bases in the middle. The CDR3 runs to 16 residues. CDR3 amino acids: CASTQGGAEAAETQYF. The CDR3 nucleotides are TGTGCCTCTACCCAAGGGGGGGCGGAAGCCGCGGAGACCCAGTACTTC.

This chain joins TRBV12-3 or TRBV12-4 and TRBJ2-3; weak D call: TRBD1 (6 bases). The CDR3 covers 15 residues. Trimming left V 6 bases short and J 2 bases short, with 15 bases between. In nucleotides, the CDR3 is TGTGCCAGCAGCGCAACAGGGACCTACACAGATACGCAGTATTTT. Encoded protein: CASSATGTYTDTQYF.

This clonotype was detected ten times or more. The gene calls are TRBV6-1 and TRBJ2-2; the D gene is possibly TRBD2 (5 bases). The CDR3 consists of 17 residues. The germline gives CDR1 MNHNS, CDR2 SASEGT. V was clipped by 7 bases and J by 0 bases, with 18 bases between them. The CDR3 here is CASTQSMGDANTGELFF. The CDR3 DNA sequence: TGTGCCAGCACCCAGTCAATGGGAGACGCGAACACCGGGGAGCTGTTTTTT.

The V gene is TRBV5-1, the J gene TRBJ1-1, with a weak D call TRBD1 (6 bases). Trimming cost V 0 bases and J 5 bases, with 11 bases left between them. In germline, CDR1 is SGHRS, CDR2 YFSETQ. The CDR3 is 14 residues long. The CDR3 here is CASSLGGPGTEAFF. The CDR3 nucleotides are TGCGCCAGCAGCTTGGGGGGGCCGGGTACTGAAGCTTTCTTT.

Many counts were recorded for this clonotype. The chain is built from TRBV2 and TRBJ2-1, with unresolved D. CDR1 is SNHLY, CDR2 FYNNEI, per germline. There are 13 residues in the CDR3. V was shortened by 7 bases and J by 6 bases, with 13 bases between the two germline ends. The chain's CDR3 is CASTPGNANEQFF. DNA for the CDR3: TGTGCCAGCACCCCCGGTAACGCCAATGAGCAGTTCTTC.

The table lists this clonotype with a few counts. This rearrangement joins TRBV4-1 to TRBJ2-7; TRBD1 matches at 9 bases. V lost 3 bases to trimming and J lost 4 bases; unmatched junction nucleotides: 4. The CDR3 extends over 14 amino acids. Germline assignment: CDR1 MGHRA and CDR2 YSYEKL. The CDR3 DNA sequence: TGCGCCAGCAGCCACCACGGGACAGGGTACGAGCAGTACTTC. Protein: CASSHHGTGYEQYF.

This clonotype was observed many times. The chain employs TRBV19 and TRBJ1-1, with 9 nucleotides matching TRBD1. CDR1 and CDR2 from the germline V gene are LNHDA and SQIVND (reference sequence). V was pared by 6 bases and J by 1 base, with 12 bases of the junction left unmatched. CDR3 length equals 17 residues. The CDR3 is CASSLTGTGLKNTEAFF. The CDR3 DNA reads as TGTGCCAGTAGCTTAACCGGGACAGGGTTGAAGAACACTGAAGCTTTCTTT.

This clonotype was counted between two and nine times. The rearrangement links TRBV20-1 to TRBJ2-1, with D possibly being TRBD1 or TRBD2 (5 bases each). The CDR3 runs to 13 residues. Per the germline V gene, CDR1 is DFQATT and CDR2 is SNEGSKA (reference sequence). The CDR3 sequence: CSGTSSSYNEQFF. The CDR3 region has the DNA TGCAGCGGGACGTCGAGCTCCTACAATGAGCAGTTCTTC.

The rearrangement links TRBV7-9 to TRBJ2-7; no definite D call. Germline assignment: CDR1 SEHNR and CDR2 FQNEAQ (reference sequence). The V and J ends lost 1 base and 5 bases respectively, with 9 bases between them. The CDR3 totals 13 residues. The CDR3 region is CASSLGGHDEQYF. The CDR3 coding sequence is TGTGCCAGCAGCTTAGGTGGCCACGACGAGCAGTACTTC.

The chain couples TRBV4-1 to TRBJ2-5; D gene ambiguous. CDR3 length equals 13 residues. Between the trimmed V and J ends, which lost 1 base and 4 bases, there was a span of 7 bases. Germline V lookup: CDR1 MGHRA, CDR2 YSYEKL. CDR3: CASSQGGIETQYF. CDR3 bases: TGCGCCAGCAGCCAAGGAGGAATAGAGACCCAGTACTTC.

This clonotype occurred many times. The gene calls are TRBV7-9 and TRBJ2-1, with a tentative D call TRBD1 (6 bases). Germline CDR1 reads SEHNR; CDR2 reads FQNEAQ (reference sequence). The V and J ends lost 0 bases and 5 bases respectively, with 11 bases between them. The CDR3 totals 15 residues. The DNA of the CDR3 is TGTGCCAGCAGCTTAGCGTGGACAGAGAACAATGAGCAGTTCTTC. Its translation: CASSLAWTENNEQFF.

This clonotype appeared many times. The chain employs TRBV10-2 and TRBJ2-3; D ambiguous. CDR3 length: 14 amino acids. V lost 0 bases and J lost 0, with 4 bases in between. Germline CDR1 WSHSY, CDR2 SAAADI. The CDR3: CASSESHSTDTQYF. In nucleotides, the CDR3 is TGCGCCAGCAGTGAGTCCCACAGCACAGATACGCAGTATTTT.

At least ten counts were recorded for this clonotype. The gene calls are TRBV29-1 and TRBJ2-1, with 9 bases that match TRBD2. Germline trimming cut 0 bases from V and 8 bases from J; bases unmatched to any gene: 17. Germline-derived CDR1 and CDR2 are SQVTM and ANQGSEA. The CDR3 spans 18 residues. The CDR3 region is CSVEDWGLAGDVRDEQFF. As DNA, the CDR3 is TGCAGCGTTGAAGATTGGGGTTTAGCGGGAGACGTTCGTGATGAGCAGTTCTTC.

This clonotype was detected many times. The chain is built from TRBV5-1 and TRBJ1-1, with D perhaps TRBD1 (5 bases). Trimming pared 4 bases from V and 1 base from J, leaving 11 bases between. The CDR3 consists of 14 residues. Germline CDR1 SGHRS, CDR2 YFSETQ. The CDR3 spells CASSIGTPNTEAFF. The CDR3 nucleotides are TGCGCCAGCAGCATTGGGACCCCGAACACTGAAGCTTTCTTT.

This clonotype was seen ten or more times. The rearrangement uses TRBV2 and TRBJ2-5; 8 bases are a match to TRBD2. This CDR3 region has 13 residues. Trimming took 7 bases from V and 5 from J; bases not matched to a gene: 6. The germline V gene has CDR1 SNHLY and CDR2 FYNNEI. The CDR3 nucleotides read TGTGCCAGCATGGGACTAGGAGCCGAGACCCAGTACTTC. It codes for CASMGLGAETQYF.